The rows below give T cell receptor beta chains drawn from one sample of a study of blood T cell repertoires in COVID-19. Assay: immunoSEQ multiplex PCR; the TCRdb copy retains only in-frame clones and omits some. The profile covers about 190,000 clones, with roughly 80% appearing a single time and roughly 12% taken by the ten largest. The sample was peripheral blood. These receptors all come from a woman aged 45-60 years with acute or convalescent COVID-19. CDR3s include the opening cysteine and the closing phenylalanine or tryptophan. D genes are given only for firm matches. Where a row states a size, it is once, few, many or the class of an expanded clone; other rows omit it.

>TRBD2|TRBJ2-1|.|15|TRBV2
CAGSGLGGTYNEQFF
TGTGCCGGGTCGGGACTAGGGGGAACCTACAATGAGCAGTTCTTC
>TRBD2|TRBJ2-7|.|15|TRBV7-2
CASSLSGRGSYEQYF
TGTGCCAGCAGCCTTAGCGGGAGAGGTTCCTACGAGCAGTACTTC
>TRBD1|TRBJ1-4|.|15|TRBV24-1
CATSDTGTGTRKLFF
TGTGCCACCAGTGATACCGGGACAGGGACGCGAAAACTGTTTTTT
>.|TRBJ1-5|.|14|TRBV19
CASSRNRANQPQHF
TGTGCCAGTAGTAGGAACAGGGCGAATCAGCCCCAGCATTTT
>.|TRBJ2-2|.|14|TRBV15
CATSRRTKGGELFF
TGTGCCACCAGCAGGCGGACTAAAGGGGGGGAGCTGTTTTTT
>.|TRBJ2-7|few|18|TRBV11-2
CASSPREGGGRRVGEQYF
TGTGCCAGCAGCCCACGAGAGGGGGGGGGACGGCGGGTAGGCGAGCAGTACTTC
>TRBD2|TRBJ2-5|.|14|TRBV18
CASSPQSGEETQYF
TGTGCCAGCTCACCACAGAGCGGGGAAGAGACCCAGTACTTC
>TRBD1|TRBJ2-7|few|17|TRBV7-8
CASSQPWTGLSSYEQYF
TGTGCCAGCAGTCAGCCTTGGACAGGGCTGAGCTCCTACGAGCAGTACTTC
>.|TRBJ1-4|.|14|TRBV11-2
CASSSLWGGRELFF
TGTGCCAGCAGCTCTCTTTGGGGCGGACGGGAACTGTTTTTT
>TRBD1|TRBJ1-4|.|15|TRBV18
CASSPGQGANEKLFF
TGTGCCAGCTCACCTGGACAGGGTGCTAATGAAAAACTGTTTTTT
>.|TRBJ2-3|once|16|TRBV24-1
CATNDVGGASSDTQYF
TGTGCCACCAATGATGTCGGTGGAGCCTCGTCAGATACGCAGTATTTT
>.|TRBJ1-4|.|14|TRBV28
CASGTSGEGEKLFF
TGTGCCAGCGGAACATCAGGGGAAGGTGAAAAACTGTTTTTT
>.|TRBJ2-5|.|13|TRBV28
CASSLSGVETQYF
TGTGCCAGCAGTTTATCAGGGGTCGAGACCCAGTACTTC
>.|TRBJ2-1|.|15|TRBV28
CASSLRPSSYNEQFF
TGTGCCAGCAGTTTACGCCCGAGCTCCTACAATGAGCAGTTCTTC
>TRBD2|TRBJ2-1|.|17|TRBV27
CASVGSGMAPLRNEQFF
TGTGCCAGCGTCGGTAGCGGGATGGCCCCCTTACGCAATGAGCAGTTCTTC
>.|TRBJ1-1|.|14|TRBV11-2
CASSPGQLNTEAFF
TGTGCCAGCAGCCCCGGACAGTTGAACACTGAAGCTTTCTTT
>.|TRBJ1-2|.|12|TRBV6-5
CASSYSTGYLHF
TGTGCCAGCAGTTACTCTACAGGGTACCTCCACTTC
>TRBD1|TRBJ2-7|.|16|TRBV7-2
CASSLARAGGAGEQYF
TGTGCCAGCAGCTTAGCAAGGGCAGGGGGCGCGGGGGAGCAGTACTTC
>.|TRBJ2-5|once|13|TRBV6-5
CASSRQSPETQYF
TGTGCCAGCAGTCGACAGAGTCCGGAGACCCAGTACTTC
>.|TRBJ1-5|many|15|TRBV5-4
CASSLRDQPLQPQHF
TGTGCCAGCAGCTTACGGGATCAACCGCTTCAGCCCCAGCATTTT
>.|TRBJ2-3|.|17|TRBV18
CASSPRPSGSNPDTQYF
TGTGCCAGCTCACCGCGTCCCTCGGGAAGTAACCCAGATACGCAGTATTTT
>.|TRBJ2-1|.|13|TRBV24-1
CATSDWKGNEQFF
TGTGCCACCAGTGATTGGAAGGGGAATGAGCAGTTCTTC
>.|TRBJ1-2|.|14|TRBV6-1
CASSEFGQTNGYTF
TGTGCCAGCAGTGAATTTGGACAGACGAATGGCTACACCTTC
>TRBD1|TRBJ1-1|many|16|TRBV5-1
CASSLGTGYKNTEAFF
TGCGCCAGCAGCTTAGGGACAGGGTATAAGAACACTGAAGCTTTCTTT
>.|TRBJ2-2|.|16|TRBV7-2
CASSSGGGRNTGELFF
TGTGCCAGCAGCTCCGGGGGTGGGCGAAACACCGGGGAGCTGTTTTTT
>.|TRBJ1-4|.|11|TRBV19
CASTGGLKLFF
TGTGCCAGTACGGGTGGCTTAAAACTGTTTTTT
>TRBD2|TRBJ2-3|few|15|TRBV27
CASSLNAGVTDTQYF
TGTGCCAGCAGTTTAAACGCGGGAGTTACAGATACGCAGTATTTT
>.|TRBJ1-4|.|18|TRBV6-1
CASSVRPLGRSTEEKLFF
TGTGCCAGCAGTGTACGACCTTTGGGCAGGTCGACAGAGGAAAAACTGTTTTTT
>.|TRBJ1-4|.|14|TRBV19
CATQAQGGTEKLFF
TGTGCCACGCAGGCACAGGGTGGGACTGAAAAACTGTTTTTT
>.|TRBJ2-7|.|13|TRBV11-3
CASSLVQGYEQYF
TGTGCCAGCAGCTTAGTACAGGGATACGAGCAGTACTTC
>.|TRBJ2-6|.|16|TRBV5-1
CASSLDARSGANVLTF
TGCGCCAGCAGCTTGGACGCGCGCTCTGGGGCCAACGTCCTGACTTTC
>.|TRBJ2-7|.|12|TRBV5-1
CASSLVGAEQYF
TGCGCCAGCAGCTTGGTCGGAGCCGAGCAGTACTTC
>.|TRBJ2-2|.|14|TRBV9
CASSVAQWTGELFF
TGTGCCAGCAGCGTAGCTCAGTGGACCGGGGAGCTGTTTTTT
>.|TRBJ1-1|few|11|TRBV20-1
CSAEKRTEAFF
TGCAGTGCTGAGAAGAGGACTGAAGCTTTCTTT
>TRBD1|TRBJ1-6|once|18|TRBV6-1
CASSDKPGQGSPNSPLHF
TGTGCCAGCAGTGACAAACCGGGACAGGGTTCCCCAAATTCACCCCTCCACTTT
>.|TRBJ1-2|.|14|TRBV7-8
CASSPLTTGLGYTF
TGTGCCAGCAGTCCCCTTACAACGGGACTTGGCTACACCTTC
>.|TRBJ1-4|.|14|TRBV18
CASSSVATNEKLFF
TGTGCCAGCTCATCGGTGGCAACTAATGAAAAACTGTTTTTT
>TRBD1|TRBJ1-2|.|14|TRBV29-1
CSTRTRGRAYGYTF
TGCAGCACCCGGACGAGGGGGCGCGCCTATGGCTACACCTTC
>.|TRBJ1-5|.|15|TRBV2
CASSGVETANQPQHF
TGTGCCAGCAGTGGGGTGGAGACAGCGAATCAGCCCCAGCATTTT
>TRBD1|TRBJ2-4|.|15|TRBV9
CASSVAGQGMNIQYF
TGTGCCAGCAGCGTAGCGGGACAGGGGATGAACATTCAGTACTTC
>.|TRBJ1-5|once|17|TRBV12-5
CASGKQTSSNINQPQHF
TGTGCTAGTGGCAAGCAGACAAGCTCAAATATCAATCAGCCCCAGCATTTT
>.|TRBJ1-6|few|13|TRBV2
CASSPLPGLPLHF
TGTGCCAGCAGCCCCCTACCGGGTCTACCCCTCCACTTT
>.|TRBJ2-1|.|14|TRBV29-1
CSVGRDSHYNEQFF
TGCAGCGTGGGGCGGGACTCCCACTACAATGAGCAGTTCTTC
>TRBD1|TRBJ2-7|.|14|TRBV18
CASSRPGQTTEQYF
TGTGCCAGCTCTCGCCCGGGACAGACAACCGAGCAGTACTTC